This TCR beta chain was recorded in a study of blood T cell repertoires in COVID-19. Study as a whole: Collection of acute and convalescent COVID-19 samples took place in the United States, Italy and Spain. T cells, B-cell-depleted T cells, or PBMCs provided the cDNA or gDNA that served as material.

During active infection, Seattle patients enrolled and were then monitored through disease. This clone was seen once. Compared with germline, one end of the junction differs, possibly owing to a read error. Per the original data handling: Amplified reference gene primers provided the basis for estimating nucleated cell counts. Clones were sequenced by immunoSEQ multiplex PCR, and TCRdb holds only the in-frame ones, with some missing. V, J and clone size derive from that table, while D and trimming were established from the DNA sequence. The sample lists approximately 330,000 clones; roughly 87% were seen once. This CDR3 comprises 14 residues. Germline V gene lookup returns CDR1 MNHEY and CDR2 SMNVEV (reference sequence).

The V and J genes are TRBV27 and TRBJ2-7, with 12 bases aligning to TRBD2. The source material was peripheral blood. The clonotype comes from a man aged 25-45 years with COVID-19, enrolled during active disease. The DNA of the CDR3 is TGTGCCAGCAGTTCCCATGGGACTAGCGGGTGGATAGACTTC. Translating gives CASSSHGTSGWIDF.